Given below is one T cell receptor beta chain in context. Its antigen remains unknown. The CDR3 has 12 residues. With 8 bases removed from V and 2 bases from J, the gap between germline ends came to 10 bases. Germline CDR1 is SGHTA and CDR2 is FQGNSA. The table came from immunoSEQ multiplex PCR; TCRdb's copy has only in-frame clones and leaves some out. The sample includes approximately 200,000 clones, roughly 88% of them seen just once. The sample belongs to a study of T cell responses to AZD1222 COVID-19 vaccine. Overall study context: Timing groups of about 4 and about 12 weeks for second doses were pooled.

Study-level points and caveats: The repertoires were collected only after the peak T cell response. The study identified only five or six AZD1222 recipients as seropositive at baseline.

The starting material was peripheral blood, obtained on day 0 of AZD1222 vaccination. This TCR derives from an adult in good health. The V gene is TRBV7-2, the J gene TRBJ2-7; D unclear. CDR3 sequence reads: CASAGFPYEQYF. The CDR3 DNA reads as TGTGCCAGCGCCGGGTTCCCCTACGAGCAGTACTTC.